This TCR beta chain was observed in a study of CD8+CD57+ T cells in acquired aplastic anemia. In the study overall: The DNA of sorted CD4+ and CD8+ cells averaged roughly 3.2 ug. Whole-study findings and limits: Around 27 was the count of CD8+ CDR3 sequences that patients shared with controls.

In germline, CDR1 is SNHLY, CDR2 FYNNEI. The CDR3 covers 15 residues. It was patients with CD8+CD57+ cell expansion by flow cytometry who were chosen for sequencing. The cohort consisted entirely of patients having severe acquired aplastic anemia. Profiles of TCR beta VDJ and CDR3 were generated from a genomic DNA template. TCRdb reanalysed the reads using MiXCR and keeps one entry per CDR3 protein. Here the sample spans hundreds of thousands of distinct CDR3 sequences, approximately 82% being singletons. In the case of this clonotype: Antigen: not known. At one end, the junction sequence differs from germline, possibly due to a read error.

The sequencing input was sorted CD4+, CD8+, or CD8+CD57+ T cells (not recorded which) from PBMCs. This clonotype originated in a human donor with aplastic anemia. V and J are TRBV2 and TRBJ1-1; D is possibly TRBD1 (5 bases). The CDR3 sequence: CGTSSWGRTNTEAFF. Here the CDR3 DNA reads TGCGGTACCAGTAGTTGGGGACGCACGAACACTGAAGCTTTCTTT. Looking up the rest from reference TRBV2 and TRBJ1-1 gives the full variable domain: EPEVTQTPSHQVTQMGQEVILRCVPISNHLYFYWYRQILGQKVEFLVSFYNNEISEKSEIFDDQFSVERPDGSNFTLKIRSTKLEDSAMYFCGTSSWGRTNTEAFFGQGTRLTVV.